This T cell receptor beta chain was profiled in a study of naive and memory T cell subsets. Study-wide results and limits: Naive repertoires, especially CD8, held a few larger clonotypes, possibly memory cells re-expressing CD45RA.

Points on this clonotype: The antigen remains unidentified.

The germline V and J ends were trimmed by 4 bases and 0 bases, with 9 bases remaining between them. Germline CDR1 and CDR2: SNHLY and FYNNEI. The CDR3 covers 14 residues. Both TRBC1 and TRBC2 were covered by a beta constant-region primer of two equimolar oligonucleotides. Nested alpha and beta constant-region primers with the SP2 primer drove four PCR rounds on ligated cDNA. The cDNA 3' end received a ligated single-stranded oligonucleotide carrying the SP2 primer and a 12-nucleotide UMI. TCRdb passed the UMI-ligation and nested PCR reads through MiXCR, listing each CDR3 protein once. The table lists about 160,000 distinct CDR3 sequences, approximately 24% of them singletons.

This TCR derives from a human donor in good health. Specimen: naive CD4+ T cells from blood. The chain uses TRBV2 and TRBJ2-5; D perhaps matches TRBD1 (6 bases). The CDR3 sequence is CASSAGQYQETQYF. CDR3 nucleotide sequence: TGTGCCAGCAGTGCAGGACAGTACCAAGAGACCCAGTACTTC. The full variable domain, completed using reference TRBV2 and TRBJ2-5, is EPEVTQTPSHQVTQMGQEVILRCVPISNHLYFYWYRQILGQKVEFLVSFYNNEISEKSEIFDDQFSVERPDGSNFTLKIRSTKLEDSAMYFCASSAGQYQETQYFGPGTRLLVL.